This TCR beta chain was recorded in a study of OX40 agonist ivuxolimab in advanced cancers. About the study: As their treatment, patients were administered ivuxolimab, an agonistic anti-OX40 (CD134) antibody.

CDR1 and CDR2 from the germline V gene are SGHRS and YFSETQ. Trimming removed 5 bases from V and 4 bases from J; junction bases left unmatched: 15. The CDR3 extends over 17 amino acids. General study results and limits: The authors also found low normalized T-cell clonal expansion in some nonresponders. At 0.1 to 3.0 mg/kg, clonal expansion of CD4+ and CD8+ blood T cells had occurred by week 6. The study found among the lowest clonal expansion in partial responders at 0.1-3.0 mg/kg.

A remark on this clone: The target antigen is unknown.

Assay used: immunoSEQ multiplex PCR; TCRdb lists only in-frame clones, some missing. Found here are roughly 74,000 clones, 85% to 95% of them singletons; the top ten hold just over 20%. The rearrangement joins TRBV5-1 to TRBJ2-1; TRBD2 aligns across 7 bases. This TCR was recovered from an adult with an advanced solid tumor such as melanoma, head and neck, liver or kidney cancer. Sample: CD4+ or CD8+ T cells sorted from blood, taken in a trial of the OX40 agonist ivuxolimab. CDR3 sequence reads: CASRLTRASGHYNEQFF. DNA of the CDR3: TGCGCCAGCAGACTAACCCGGGCTAGCGGTCATTACAATGAGCAGTTCTTC.